Following are 15 T cell receptor beta chains from one sample sequenced in a study of monozygotic twins with inflammatory bowel disease (dated by TCRdb to about 2019). Libraries were prepared through 5' RACE. The sequencer listed for this sample is Illumina HiSeq 2500. Once TCRdb had reprocessed the reads, it stored one entry per CDR3 protein sequence and supplied no DNA. The table of this sample itemizes 150,000 to 200,000 distinct CDR3 sequences. The leading ten clones occupy roughly 7% of the sample. The sequenced material came from blood. These receptors came from a human donor with ulcerative colitis or Crohn's disease, or a healthy co-twin of an affected twin (not recorded which).

This chain connects TRBV6-5 to TRBJ1-4. Germline lookup yields CDR1 MNHEY and CDR2 SVGAGI. This CDR3 region has 18 residues. The CDR3: CASSYTYRESATNEKLFF.

The rearrangement uses TRBV6-5 and TRBJ1-3. Germline V gene data show CDR1 as MNHEY and CDR2 as SVGAGI. The length of the CDR3 is 13 residues. The CDR3 reads CASSSLSGNTIYF.

The V gene is TRBV6-2 or TRBV6-3, the J gene TRBJ2-7; TCRdb returns TRBD2, unconfirmable since there is no DNA. The CDR3 is 13 amino acids. Germline assignment: CDR1 MNHEY and CDR2 SVGEGT. This CDR3 reads CASERENLYEQYF.

This rearrangement joins TRBV5-1 to TRBJ2-3; TCRdb calls TRBD1, which cannot be checked without DNA. Germline CDR1 and CDR2: SGHRS and YFSETQ. The CDR3 sequence is 15 residues long. The CDR3 sequence is CASSTSGTGADTQYF.

The chain links TRBV6-2 or TRBV6-3 to TRBJ1-1; no DNA is available, so the TRBD1 call from TCRdb remains unchecked. Germline CDR1 and CDR2: MNHEY and SVGEGT. This CDR3 is built from 13 residues. CDR3 protein: CASSIDRVTEAFF.

The chain has TRBV30 and TRBJ1-4; checking the TCRdb D call of TRBD1 is not possible without DNA. Germline-derived CDR1 and CDR2 are GTSNPN and SVGIG (reference sequence). There are 14 residues in the CDR3. CDR3 amino acids: CAWSSGTGREKLFF.

The chain employs TRBV14 and TRBJ2-4; TCRdb indicates TRBD1, and absent DNA this call remains unverified. Germline loops: CDR1 SGHDN, CDR2 FVKESK. CDR3 size: 16 residues. The CDR3 sequence is CASSLRDREPKNIQYF. Full variable domain (outside the CDR3, taken from reference TRBV14 and TRBJ2-4): EAGVTQFPSHSVIEKGQTVTLRCDPISGHDNLYWYRRVMGKEIKFLLHFVKESKQDESGMPNNRFLAERTGGTYSTLKVQPAELEDSGVYFCASSLRDREPKNIQYFGAGTRLSVL.

The V and J genes are TRBV5-5 and TRBJ2-6. Germline V gene lookup returns CDR1 SGHKS and CDR2 YYEKEE (reference sequence). The CDR3 totals 15 residues. The CDR3 region is CASSPRDSGANVLTF. Drawing the rest from reference TRBV5-5 and TRBJ2-6, the complete variable domain is DAGVTQSPTHLIKTRGQQVTLRCSPISGHKSVSWYQQVLGQGPQFIFQYYEKEERGRGNFPDRFSARQFPNYSSELNVNALLLGDSALYLCASSPRDSGANVLTFGAGSRLTVL.

V usage is TRBV24-1 and J usage is TRBJ2-1; as DNA is missing, the TRBD1 call by TCRdb cannot be tested. The CDR3 spans 14 residues. CDR1 and CDR2 from the germline V gene are KGHDR and SFDVKD. CDR3 amino acids: CATSGRGAVNEQFF.

The chain links TRBV15 to TRBJ2-4; TCRdb designates TRBD2, a call that cannot be tested without DNA. Germline V gene sequence: CDR1 LNHNV, CDR2 YYDKDF (reference sequence). The CDR3 loop spans 16 amino acids. Here the CDR3 reads CATSTSSGLAKNIQYF.

The V call is TRBV20-1, the J call TRBJ1-6. CDR3 length: 15 residues. Germline CDR1 and CDR2: DFQATT and SNEGSKA (reference sequence). The CDR3: CSASPGRSYNSPLHF.

V is TRBV27 and J is TRBJ1-2; there is no DNA to check the TCRdb D call of TRBD1. CDR1 and CDR2 (germline): MNHEY, SMNVEV (reference sequence). CDR3 length: 15 amino acids. CDR3 protein: CASSFPGTGFDGYTF.

The V gene is TRBV7-2, the J gene TRBJ1-1. The CDR3 length is 15 residues. The germline gives CDR1 SGHTA, CDR2 FQGNSA. CDR3 residues: CASSQNKGGITEAFF.

V is TRBV19 and J is TRBJ2-2; absent DNA, TCRdb's TRBD1 call cannot be checked. There are 16 residues in the CDR3. Per the germline V gene, CDR1 is LNHDA and CDR2 is SQIVND (reference sequence). The CDR3: CASSMGTGINTGELFF.

V is TRBV5-5 and J is TRBJ1-2; there is no DNA to check the TCRdb D call of TRBD1. The germline gives CDR1 SGHKS, CDR2 YYEKEE (reference sequence). CDR3 size: 13 residues. CDR3 amino acids: CASSFGGGDGYTF. Full variable domain (missing parts from reference TRBV5-5 and TRBJ1-2): DAGVTQSPTHLIKTRGQQVTLRCSPISGHKSVSWYQQVLGQGPQFIFQYYEKEERGRGNFPDRFSARQFPNYSSELNVNALLLGDSALYLCASSFGGGDGYTFGSGTRLTVV.